The TCR beta chain under discussion was sequenced for a study of STAT5B mutations in CD4+ large granular lymphocyte leukemia. TCRdb's copy holds only in-frame clones and misses some; the assay was immunoSEQ multiplex PCR. The sample yields approximately 30,000 clones, 81% seen once. Germline CDR1 and CDR2: KGHSH and LQKENI. The CDR3 sequence is 16 residues long. Germline trimming cut 3 bases from V and 7 bases from J; bases unmatched to any gene: 7. The sequenced sample was CD4+ T cells from blood buffy coats. The chain carries TRBV18 and TRBJ2-2, with 11 bases matching TRBD2. This TCR was recovered from a human donor in good health. As DNA, the CDR3 is TGTGCCAGCTCACCTGAACTAGCGGGAGACGGCGGGGAGCTGTTTTTT. Translation gives CASSPELAGDGGELFF.